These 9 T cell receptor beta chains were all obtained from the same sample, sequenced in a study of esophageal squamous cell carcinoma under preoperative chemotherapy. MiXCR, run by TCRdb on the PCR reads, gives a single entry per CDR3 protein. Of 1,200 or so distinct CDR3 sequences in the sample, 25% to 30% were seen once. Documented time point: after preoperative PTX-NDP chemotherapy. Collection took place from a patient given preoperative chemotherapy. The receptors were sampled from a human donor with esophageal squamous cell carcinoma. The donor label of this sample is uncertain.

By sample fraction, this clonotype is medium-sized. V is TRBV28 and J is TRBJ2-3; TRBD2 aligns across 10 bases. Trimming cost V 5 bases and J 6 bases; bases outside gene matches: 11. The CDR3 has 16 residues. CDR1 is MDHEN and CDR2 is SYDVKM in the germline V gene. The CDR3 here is CASSPRTSGAGDTQYF. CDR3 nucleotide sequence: TGTGCCAGCAGTCCTCGGACTAGCGGAGCTGGCGATACGCAGTATTTT.

CDR3 residues: CASSLAASVTYEQYF. CDR3 coding DNA: TGTGCCAGCAGCTTAGCTGCTAGCGTAACCTACGAGCAGTACTTC. This chain connects TRBV7-2 to TRBJ2-4, with D maybe TRBD2 (6 bases). The J call may be faulty, since TRBJ2-7 better matches the DNA end. The CDR3 has 15 amino acids. Looked up from germline, CDR1 is SGHTA and CDR2 is FQGNSA.

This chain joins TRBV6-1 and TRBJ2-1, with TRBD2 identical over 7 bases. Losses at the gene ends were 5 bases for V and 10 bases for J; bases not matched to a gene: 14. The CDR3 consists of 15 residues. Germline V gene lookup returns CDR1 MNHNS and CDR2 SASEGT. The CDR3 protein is CASSPTGGSSYEQFF. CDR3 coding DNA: TGTGCCAGCAGTCCGACTGGCGGGAGCTCCTACGAGCAGTTCTTC.

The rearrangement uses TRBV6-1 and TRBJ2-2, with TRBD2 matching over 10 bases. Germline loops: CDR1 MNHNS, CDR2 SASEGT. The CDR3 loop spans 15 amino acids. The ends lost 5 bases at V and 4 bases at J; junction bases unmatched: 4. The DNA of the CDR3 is TGTGCCAGCAGTCCCGGGACTAGCGTCACCGGGGAGCTGTTTTTT. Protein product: CASSPGTSVTGELFF.

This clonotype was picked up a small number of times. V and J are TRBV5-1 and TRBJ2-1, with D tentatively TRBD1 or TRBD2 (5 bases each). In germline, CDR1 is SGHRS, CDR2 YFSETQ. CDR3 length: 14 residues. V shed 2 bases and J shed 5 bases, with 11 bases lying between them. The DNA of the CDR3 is TGCGCCAGCAGCTTCCGGGACCATAACAATGAGCAGTTCTTC. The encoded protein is CASSFRDHNNEQFF.

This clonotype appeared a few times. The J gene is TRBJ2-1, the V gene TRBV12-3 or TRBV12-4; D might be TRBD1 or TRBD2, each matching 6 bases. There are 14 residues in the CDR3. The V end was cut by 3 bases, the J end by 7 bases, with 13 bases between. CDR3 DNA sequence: TGTGCCAGCAGTTTTCGCGGAGGGGGGAATGAGCAGTTCTTC. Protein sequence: CASSFRGGGNEQFF.

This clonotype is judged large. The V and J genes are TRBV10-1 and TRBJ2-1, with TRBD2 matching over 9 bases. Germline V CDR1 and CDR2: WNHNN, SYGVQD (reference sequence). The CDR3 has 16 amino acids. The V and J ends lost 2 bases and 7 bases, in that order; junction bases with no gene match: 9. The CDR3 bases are TGCGCCAGCAGTGAGCGCTACTCTAGCGGGAAGAATGAGCAGTTCTTC. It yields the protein CASSERYSSGKNEQFF.

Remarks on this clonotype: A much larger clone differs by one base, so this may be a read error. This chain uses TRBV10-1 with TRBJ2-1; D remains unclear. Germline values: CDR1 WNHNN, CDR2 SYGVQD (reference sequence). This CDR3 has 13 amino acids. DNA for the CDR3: TGCGCCTGCAGTGAAGCCGAGTACAATGAGCAGTTCTTC. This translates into CACSEAEYNEQFF.

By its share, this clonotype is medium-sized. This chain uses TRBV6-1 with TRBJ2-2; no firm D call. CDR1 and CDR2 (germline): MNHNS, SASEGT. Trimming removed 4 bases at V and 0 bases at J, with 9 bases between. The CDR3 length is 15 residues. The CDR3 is CASSVESPNTGELFF. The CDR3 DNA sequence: TGTGCCAGCAGTGTTGAGTCCCCGAACACCGGGGAGCTGTTTTTT.